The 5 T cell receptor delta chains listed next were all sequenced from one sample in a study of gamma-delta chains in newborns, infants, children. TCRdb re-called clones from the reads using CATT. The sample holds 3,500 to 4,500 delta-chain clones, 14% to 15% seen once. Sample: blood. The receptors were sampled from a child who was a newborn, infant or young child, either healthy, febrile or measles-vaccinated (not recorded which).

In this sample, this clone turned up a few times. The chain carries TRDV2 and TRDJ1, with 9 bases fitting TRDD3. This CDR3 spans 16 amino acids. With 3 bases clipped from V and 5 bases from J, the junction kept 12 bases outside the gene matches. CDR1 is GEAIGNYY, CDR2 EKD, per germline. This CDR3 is CACDVLGEASNDKLIF. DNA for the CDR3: TGTGCCTGTGACGTACTGGGGGAAGCTTCTAATGATAAACTCATCTTT.

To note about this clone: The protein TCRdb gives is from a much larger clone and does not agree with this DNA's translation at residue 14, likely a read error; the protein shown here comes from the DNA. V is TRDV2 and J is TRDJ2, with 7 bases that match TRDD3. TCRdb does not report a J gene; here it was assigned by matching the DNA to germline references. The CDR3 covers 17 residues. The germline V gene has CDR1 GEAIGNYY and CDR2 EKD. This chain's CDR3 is CACDTAGGPRGTAKLFF. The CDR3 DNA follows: TGTGCCTGTGACACTGCTGGGGGTCCCCGGGGGACAGCAAAACTCTTCTTT.

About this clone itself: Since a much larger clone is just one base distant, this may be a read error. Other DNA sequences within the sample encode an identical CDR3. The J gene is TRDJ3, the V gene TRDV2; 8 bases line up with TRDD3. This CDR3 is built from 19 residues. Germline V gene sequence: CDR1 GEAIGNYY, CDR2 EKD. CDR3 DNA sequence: TGTGCCTGTGACACCCTGGCTGGGGGAAACGCCTGGGACACCCGACAAATGTTTTTC. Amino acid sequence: CACDTLAGGNAWDTRQMFF.

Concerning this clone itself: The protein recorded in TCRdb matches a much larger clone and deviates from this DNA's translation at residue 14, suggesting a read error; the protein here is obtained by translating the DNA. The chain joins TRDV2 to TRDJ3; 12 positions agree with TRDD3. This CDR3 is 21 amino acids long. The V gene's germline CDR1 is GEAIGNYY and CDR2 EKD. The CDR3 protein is CACDTVSTGGYSSCDTRQMFF. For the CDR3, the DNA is TGTGCCTGTGACACCGTTTCGACTGGGGGATACTCTTCCTGTGACACCCGACAGATGTTTTTC.

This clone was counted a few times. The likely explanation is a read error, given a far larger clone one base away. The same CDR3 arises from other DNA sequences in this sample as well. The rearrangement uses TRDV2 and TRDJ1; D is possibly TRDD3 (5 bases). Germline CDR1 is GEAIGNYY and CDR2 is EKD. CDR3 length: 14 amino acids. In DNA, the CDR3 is TGTGCCTGTGACCCCCTTGGGGTTACCGATAAGCTCATCTTT. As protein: CACDPLGVTDKLIF.